This T cell receptor beta chain was profiled in a study of cytotoxic CD8 clonotypes in ibrutinib-treated CLL. Study conclusions and caveats: Measured clonality at baseline was greater than in age-matched healthy donors and tracked with circulating CD8+ T-cell counts. Different sampling times were used for sustained-remission and progressing patients.

The table lists this clone with a few counts. The antigen remains undetermined. Targeted sequencing depth ranged from 1 in 200,000 to 1 in 1 million T cells. Method: immunoSEQ multiplex PCR; TCRdb's copy keeps in-frame clones and lacks some. The sample yields some 200,000 clones, around three quarters seen once. The material was PBMCs, obtained after 24 months of ibrutinib treatment. The source of this sequence is a human donor with chronic lymphocytic leukemia.

The CDR3, as DNA: TGTGCCATCAGCCCAGTAGGAGGGAGATACAATGAGCAGTTCTTC. Translated: CAISPVGGRYNEQFF. J is TRBJ2-1 and V is TRBV10-3, with a possible D match to TRBD2 (6 bases). CDR3 length equals 15 residues. The V gene lost 6 bases and the J gene lost 4 bases, with 16 bases spanning the gap. From germline, CDR1 is ENHRY and CDR2 SYGVKD.